These T cell receptor beta chains were read from a single sample in a study of cytomegalovirus exposure and HLA in healthy donors. This table comes from immunoSEQ multiplex PCR, and its TCRdb copy is limited to in-frame clones, with some not included. This table lists about 160,000 clones. The sequencing input was PBMCs. The receptor source for this set is a woman aged 55-70 years in good health and CMV-seronegative. Each CDR3 is given with its conserved first and last residue. A D gene is named only where the DNA matches it firmly.

v_gene	j_gene	d_gene	CDR3aa	CDR3nt
TRBV2	TRBJ1-1	-	CASSEDTAMNTEAFF	TGTGCCAGCAGTGAAGATACCGCTATGAACACTGAAGCTTTCTTT
TRBV10-2	TRBJ1-5	-	CASAWGDARNQPQHF	TGCGCCAGCGCGTGGGGGGACGCACGCAATCAGCCCCAGCATTTT
TRBV10-1	TRBJ1-1	-	CASSTLMNTEAFF	TGCGCCAGCAGTACTCTCATGAACACTGAAGCTTTCTTT
TRBV29-1	TRBJ1-1	-	CSVGRGPYTEAFF	TGCAGCGTTGGGCGGGGTCCTTACACTGAAGCTTTCTTT
TRBV4-2	TRBJ1-2	-	CASSQTGTNYGYTF	TGTGCCAGCAGCCAAACAGGGACCAACTATGGCTACACCTTC
TRBV7-8	TRBJ1-1	-	CASSLGQGRAFF	TGTGCCAGCAGCTTAGGGCAGGGTCGGGCTTTCTTT
TRBV25-1	TRBJ2-7	-	CASSEYLSYEQYF	TGTGCCAGCAGTGAATATCTGTCTTACGAGCAGTACTTC
TRBV9	TRBJ1-1	-	CASSANAVSNTEAFF	TGTGCCAGCAGCGCCAATGCGGTTTCGAACACTGAAGCTTTCTTT
TRBV10-1	TRBJ2-1	TRBD2	CASSGAGGLNEQFF	TGCGCCAGCAGTGGAGCGGGAGGTTTAAATGAGCAGTTCTTC
TRBV5-6	TRBJ1-2	-	CASSPGAANYGYTF	TGTGCCAGCAGCCCAGGGGCAGCTAACTATGGCTACACCTTC
TRBV30	TRBJ1-4	-	CASLQDTGGEKLFF	TGTGCCTCCCTGCAGGACACCGGGGGTGAAAAACTGTTTTTT
TRBV7-9	TRBJ1-4	TRBD1	CASSFYRGQDEKLFF	TGTGCCAGCAGCTTTTACAGGGGGCAAGATGAAAAACTGTTTTTT
TRBV7-9	TRBJ2-5	TRBD2	CASTAGDQETQYF	TGTGCCAGCACTGCGGGAGATCAAGAGACCCAGTACTTC
TRBV5-8	TRBJ1-6	-	CASSREGVNSPLHF	TGTGCCAGCAGCCGAGAGGGGGTTAATTCACCCCTCCACTTT
TRBV2	TRBJ1-2	-	CASRQTVYGYTF	TGTGCCAGCAGACAGACCGTGTATGGCTACACCTTC
TRBV18	TRBJ1-1	-	CASSPPSSERTEAFF	TGTGCCAGCTCACCACCGAGTTCCGAGCGCACTGAAGCTTTCTTT
TRBV11-2	TRBJ1-2	-	CASSARDAGFNYGYTF	TGTGCCAGCAGCGCCCGAGATGCAGGGTTCAACTATGGCTACACCTTC
TRBV25-1	TRBJ2-7	-	CASSDLKGSGDEQYF	TGTGCCAGCAGTGATCTAAAGGGTTCGGGGGACGAGCAGTACTTC
TRBV10-3	TRBJ2-1	TRBD2	CAISDDKRENEQFF	TGTGCCATCAGTGATGATAAGCGGGAGAATGAGCAGTTCTTC
TRBV5-1	TRBJ1-3	-	CASSLGGTRDTIYF	TGCGCCAGCAGCTTGGGAGGGACTAGGGACACCATATATTTT
TRBV7-3	TRBJ2-2	TRBD1	CASSPLGTGDITGELFF	TGTGCCAGCAGCCCCCTTGGGACAGGGGATATCACCGGGGAGCTGTTTTTT
TRBV6-6	TRBJ2-3	-	CASSYEADTQYF	TGTGCCAGCAGTTACGAAGCGGATACGCAGTATTTT
TRBV6-5	TRBJ1-1	TRBD1	CASSHPDRGRVAFF	TGTGCCAGCAGTCACCCCGACAGGGGGAGGGTAGCTTTCTTT
TRBV9	TRBJ2-3	TRBD1	CASSVRDRGTDTQYF	TGTGCCAGCAGCGTACGGGACAGGGGCACAGATACGCAGTATTTT
TRBV19	TRBJ2-2	-	CASSISDRYTGELFF	TGTGCCAGTAGTATTTCAGACAGGTACACCGGGGAGCTGTTTTTT
TRBV5-1	TRBJ1-2	TRBD1	CASSWTGQGWLVNGYTF	TGCGCCAGCAGCTGGACGGGACAGGGGTGGTTAGTGAATGGCTACACCTTC
TRBV5-1	TRBJ2-5	-	CASSFGGELKQYF	TGCGCCAGCAGCTTTGGAGGGGAGTTGAAGCAGTACTTC
TRBV5-5	TRBJ1-1	TRBD1	CASSRDRNTEAFF	TGTGCCAGCAGCCGGGACAGGAACACTGAAGCTTTCTTT
TRBV7-7	TRBJ2-3	-	CASSLGYLRTDTQYF	TGTGCCAGCAGCTTAGGATACTTGAGGACAGATACGCAGTATTTT
TRBV27	TRBJ1-2	-	CASKGDKGIYGYTF	TGTGCCAGCAAAGGGGACAAAGGGATCTATGGCTACACCTTC
TRBV5-1	TRBJ2-2	-	CASSIGTSKSGELFF	TGCGCCAGCAGCATAGGGACTTCGAAATCCGGGGAGCTGTTTTTT
TRBV5-1	TRBJ1-1	-	CASSPRGNTEAFF	TGCGCCAGCAGCCCGCGGGGGAACACTGAAGCTTTCTTT
TRBV7-8	TRBJ2-7	-	CASSSMNQGSSYEQYF	TGTGCCAGCAGCTCTATGAATCAGGGGAGCTCCTACGAGCAGTACTTC
TRBV5-6	TRBJ2-5	-	CASSWVAQETQYF	TGTGCCAGCAGCTGGGTAGCGCAAGAGACCCAGTACTTC
TRBV7-9	TRBJ1-3	TRBD1	CASSSYTGGSDTIYF	TGTGCCAGCAGCTCCTATACAGGGGGCTCGGACACCATATATTTT
TRBV5-1	TRBJ1-1	TRBD1	CASSLEGAVNTEAFF	TGCGCCAGCAGCTTGGAGGGGGCAGTGAACACTGAAGCTTTCTTT